This T cell receptor beta chain was obtained from a study of blood T cell repertoires in COVID-19 (dated by TCRdb to about 2020). As for the study more broadly: The collaborator samples originated in the United States, Italy and Spain and spanned the acute and convalescent phases of COVID-19. The prospective study material was composed of cDNA or gDNA derived from T cells, B-cell-depleted T cells, or PBMCs. The dataset comprised deeply sampled blood TCRbeta repertoires from subjects exposed to, actively infected with, or recovered from COVID-19. The repertoires were released in a freely available public database intended as a resource for research on the immune response to SARS-CoV-2. Samples were obtained from the ongoing ImmuneRACE study (first 160 participants) and from over 1,000 subjects provided by 6 global collaborators. A de-identified subject ID, COVID-19 status, age in years and sex were almost always included in the sample metadata. Where available, HLA class I and class II types were taken from metadata supplied by the sample provider and were not determined by assay-based typing. Points the paper makes about the study in general: Clinical and demographic metadata were provided uncurated, with the amount varying by source and participant.

This clone was seen more than once but under ten times. The antigen this receptor binds is unknown. No quality values exist for individual bases; no much larger clone is one base distant. The CDR3 contains 16 residues, cysteine and phenylalanine counted. The CDR3 DNA has 48 bases and is translated from base 1. Trimming leaves V shorter by 7 bases and J shorter by 7 bases, with the junction holding 12 bases beyond the gene matches. The germline V gene supplies CDR1 SGHTA and CDR2 FQGNSA. The immunoSEQ Assay, a bias-controlled multiplex PCR, was used to amplify TCRbeta CDR3 regions from genomic DNA. The authors' analysis ran thus. The number of nucleated cells in each sample was estimated by amplification of reference gene primers within the assay. To quantify the absolute abundance of each unique TCRbeta CDR3 rearrangement, sequence reads were collapsed and filtered. Productive Simpson clonality was computed per sample as the square root of Simpson's diversity index over productive rearrangements. TCRdb re-hosts the immuneACCESS table, in-frame sequences only. Its copies lack some clones; in the studies checked, an unresolved V gene accounts for under half of them, and the cause for the rest is not known. D and trimming were read from the DNA, whereas the V and J calls and clone size are those reported in that table. The sample data list fewer than 110,000 clones, and approximately 80% of these were observed just once. The ten largest clones capture 13% of the sample.

Collaborating institutions collected whole blood in K2EDTA tubes following their own protocols. For TCRbeta analysis, collaborators shipped samples in one of three forms: frozen whole blood, isolated PBMCs, or DNA extracted from either of those sample types. The rearrangement joined TRBV7-2 to TRBJ2-2; 10 middle bases align to TRBD2. Input material: peripheral blood. This sequence originates from a human donor in a cohort sampled during active or convalescent COVID-19. The CDR3: CASTPSSGGIIGELFF. The DNA sequence is as follows: TGTGCCAGCACCCCCTCTAGCGGGGGTATAATCGGGGAGCTGTTTTTT.